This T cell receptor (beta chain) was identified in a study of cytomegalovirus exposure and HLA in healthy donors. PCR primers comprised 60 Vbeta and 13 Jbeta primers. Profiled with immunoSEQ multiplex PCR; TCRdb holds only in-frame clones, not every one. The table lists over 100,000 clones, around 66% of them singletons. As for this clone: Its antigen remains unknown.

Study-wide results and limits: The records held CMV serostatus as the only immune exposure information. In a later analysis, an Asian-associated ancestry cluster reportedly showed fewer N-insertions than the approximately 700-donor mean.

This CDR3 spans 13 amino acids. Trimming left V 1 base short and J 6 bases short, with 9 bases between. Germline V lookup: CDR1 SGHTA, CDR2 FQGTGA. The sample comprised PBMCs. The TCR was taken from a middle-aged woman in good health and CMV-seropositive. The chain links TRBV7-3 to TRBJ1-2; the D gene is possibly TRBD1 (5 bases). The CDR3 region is CASSLKGGDGYTF. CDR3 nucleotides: TGTGCCAGCAGCTTAAAAGGAGGGGATGGCTACACCTTC.